This T cell receptor beta chain emerged from a study of T cells in Graves' hyperthyroidism and ophthalmopathy. The investigators amplified TCR beta CDR3 regions from RNA transcripts. The HTBI primer set drove a first-round RT-PCR of the TCR CDR3. TCRdb fed the multiplex PCR reads into MiXCR, producing one record per CDR3 protein. The table has about 660,000 distinct CDR3 sequences, about 45% seen once; the top ten hold about 7.2%. The CDR3 is made up of 12 amino acids. Trimming removed 10 bases from V and 1 base from J, with 10 bases in between. The germline V gene encodes CDR1 ENHRY and CDR2 SYGVKD. Each diagnosis drew on symptoms, thyroxine, TRAb, thyroid ultrasound and orbital computed tomography findings. This clonotype was seen repeatedly, ten times or more. Antigen: not known. The study, taken as a whole, reports: Classification by a 13 V-J model distinguished ophthalmopathy from stable hyperthyroidism. Median prediction lead before ophthalmopathy onset was 5 to 7.5 months with the model. Blood also carried most thyroid clonotypes expanded above 0.001.

This receptor was obtained from an adult man with Graves' disease, either hyperthyroidism or ophthalmopathy (not recorded which). Sample: peripheral blood or thyroid tissue (not recorded which). This chain uses TRBV10-3 with TRBJ1-1; D unresolved. CDR3 sequence reads: CASDSGNTEAFF. The CDR3 DNA reads TGTGCCAGCGACTCAGGGAACACTGAAGCTTTCTTT.